These 21 T cell receptor beta chains originate from one sample sequenced in a study of T cell changes during pregnancy in multiple sclerosis. Clones were read by immunoSEQ multiplex PCR, and TCRdb kept only the in-frame ones, dropping some. The sample yields under 75,000 clones, 93% seen once. The input for sequencing was CD8+ T cells from peripheral blood mononuclear cells, taken in the second trimester of pregnancy. The receptors shown here come from a female donor with multiple sclerosis, enrolled in a pregnancy study.

The V call is TRBV11-2, the J call TRBJ2-2; possible D gene TRBD2, 6 bases. This CDR3 contains 15 residues. Germline values: CDR1 SGHAT, CDR2 FQNNGV. Trimming took 5 bases from V and 3 from J, leaving 13 bases between them. The CDR3 nucleotides are TGTGCCAGCAGCCGACTAGAAATAGACACCGGGGAGCTGTTTTTT. Amino acid sequence: CASSRLEIDTGELFF. Drawing the rest from reference TRBV11-2 and TRBJ2-2, the complete variable domain is EAGVAQSPRYKIIEKRQSVAFWCNPISGHATLYWYQQILGQGPKLLIQFQNNGVVDDSQLPKDRFSAERLKGVDSTLKIQPAKLEDSAVYLCASSRLEIDTGELFFGEGSRLTVL.

DNA of the CDR3: TGCGCCAGCAGCCAAGGATCCGCGGGGAGCGGGTTCGGCACAGATACGCAGTATTTT. This encodes CASSQGSAGSGFGTDTQYF. This chain joins TRBV4-3 and TRBJ2-3, with D possibly being TRBD2 (6 bases). Germline V gives CDR1 LGHNA, CDR2 YSLEER. This CDR3 comprises 19 residues. V shed 1 base and J shed 1 base, with 21 bases lying between them.

The chain carries TRBV7-9 and TRBJ2-7; TRBD2 matches at 9 bases. The trim removed 5 bases at V and 2 bases at J, leaving 13 bases unmatched. The length of the CDR3 is 17 residues. Per germline, CDR1 SEHNR and CDR2 FQNEAQ (reference sequence). For the CDR3, the DNA is TGTGCCAGCAGCACCACCGAGGCGGGAGGGCCGCCCTACGAGCAGTACTTC. Translation: CASSTTEAGGPPYEQYF.

This chain uses TRBV19 with TRBJ2-7, with TRBD1 identical over 9 bases. The CDR3 consists of 19 residues. Trimming cost V 2 bases and J 0 bases; bases outside gene matches: 14. Germline lookup yields CDR1 LNHDA and CDR2 SQIVND (reference sequence). The CDR3 region is CASSIRQGEVGRYSYEQYF. CDR3 DNA: TGTGCCAGTAGTATACGACAGGGGGAGGTCGGACGGTACTCCTACGAGCAGTACTTC.

V usage is TRBV2 and J usage is TRBJ2-7; 7 nucleotides align to TRBD2. With V trimmed by 5 bases and J by 4 bases, 8 bases remained unmatched. Germline CDR1 SNHLY, CDR2 FYNNEI. The CDR3 length is 14 residues. DNA for the CDR3: TGTGCCAGCAGTTGGGGAGGGTCAGCGTACGAGCAGTACTTC. Protein: CASSWGGSAYEQYF.

This chain connects TRBV19 to TRBJ2-1; 8 bases are shared with TRBD1. This CDR3 has 15 amino acids. V lost 8 bases, J lost 2 bases, and 8 bases stayed unmatched. Per germline, CDR1 LNHDA and CDR2 SQIVND (reference sequence). The CDR3 here is CASSTGTGPYNEQFF. Written as DNA, the CDR3 is TGTGCCAGTTCCACCGGGACAGGACCCTACAATGAGCAGTTCTTC.

V usage is TRBV5-6 and J usage is TRBJ1-1; 7 bases map to TRBD1. The CDR3 covers 15 residues. Germline values: CDR1 SGHDT, CDR2 YYEEEE. V shed 1 base and J 4 bases; nucleotides not matched to a gene: 7. This CDR3 reads CASSLSQGVITEAFF. CDR3 DNA sequence: TGTGCCAGCAGCTTGAGCCAGGGGGTGATCACTGAAGCTTTCTTT.

The CDR3 coding sequence is TGTGCCAGCAGCGCCCAACAGGGCGGGAATGAAAAACTGTTTTTT. It encodes CASSAQQGGNEKLFF. The V gene is TRBV7-9, the J gene TRBJ1-4; D possibly corresponds to TRBD1 (6 bases). V was clipped by 5 bases and J by 5 bases, with 15 bases between them. CDR3 size: 15 residues. Germline-derived CDR1 and CDR2 are SEHNR and FQNEAQ (reference sequence). The variable domain in full, with the rest retrieved from reference TRBV7-9 and TRBJ1-4, is DTGVSQNPRHKITKRGQNVTFRCDPISEHNRLYWYRQTLGQGPEFLTYFQNEAQLEKSRLLSDRFSAERPKGSFSTLEIQRTEQGDSAMYLCASSAQQGGNEKLFFGSGTQLSVL.

The CDR3 DNA reads TGCGCCAGCAGCCAAGTCCAACCCACGGATGAGCAGTTCTTC. Protein product: CASSQVQPTDEQFF. V usage is TRBV4-1 and J usage is TRBJ2-1; D remains unclear. Trimming shortened V by 1 base and J by 8 bases, and 12 bases separated the two germline ends. This CDR3 has 14 residues. Germline values: CDR1 MGHRA, CDR2 YSYEKL.

V usage is TRBV19 and J usage is TRBJ1-4; D may be TRBD1 (5 bases). Looked up from germline, CDR1 is LNHDA and CDR2 is SQIVND (reference sequence). The CDR3 sequence is 15 residues long. The germline V and J ends were trimmed by 3 bases and 4 bases, with 12 bases remaining between them. CDR3 in DNA: TGTGCCAGTAGTATCTTTCAGGGTTTTAATGAAAAACTGTTTTTT. It is translated as CASSIFQGFNEKLFF.

The chain uses TRBV13 and TRBJ2-4, with TRBD2 matching 7 bases. The V and J ends lost 7 bases and 4 bases, in that order; junction bases with no gene match: 7. The CDR3 spans 14 residues. Germline CDR1 PRHDT, CDR2 FYEKMQ (reference sequence). CDR3 protein: CASTISGEKNIQYF. The CDR3 DNA sequence: TGTGCCAGCACCATAAGCGGGGAGAAAAACATTCAGTACTTC.

The genes are TRBV7-2 and TRBJ1-1; 7 bases match TRBD1. The germline gives CDR1 SGHTA, CDR2 FQGNSA. The CDR3 totals 15 residues. The trim removed 2 bases at V and 5 bases at J, leaving 8 bases unmatched. The CDR3 nucleotides are TGTGCCAGCAGCTTACCCGACAGGGTGGGTACTGAAGCTTTCTTT. Translated: CASSLPDRVGTEAFF.

The V gene is TRBV15, the J gene TRBJ2-1; D gene unclear. The CDR3 is 13 residues long. V lost 1 base, J lost 7 bases, and 8 bases lay in between. Germline V CDR1 and CDR2: LNHNV, YYDKDF (reference sequence). CDR3: CATSRVSGNEQFF. As DNA, the CDR3 is TGTGCCACCAGCAGAGTGTCCGGGAATGAGCAGTTCTTC.

On this clone: Because the CDR3 is missing its conserved closing phenylalanine or tryptophan, this is likely a read error. No DNA is shown, since the ends of the CDR3 on it are uncertain; the CDR3 is the one TCRdb lists. The gene calls are TRBV29-1 and TRBJ1-1; the table gives TRBD1 as D, unverified against the DNA. With termini counted, the CDR3 has 12 amino acids. Germline V gives CDR1 SQVTM, CDR2 ANQGSEA. The CDR3 loop reads CSAIGPLGTATV.

The V gene is TRBV9, the J gene TRBJ2-7; tentatively, D is TRBD2 (5 bases). Germline CDR1 SGDLS, CDR2 YYNGEE. CDR3 length: 14 residues. The V end was cut by 0 bases, the J end by 5 bases, with 12 bases between. CDR3 DNA sequence: TGTGCCAGCAGCGTAGGTGCGGGTTTAAACGAGCAGTACTTC. Amino acid sequence: CASSVGAGLNEQYF.

CDR3 nucleotides: TGTGCCAGCAGTGAAGCCCCCGGACTAGCGGGAGCGTACGAGCAGTACTTC. It specifies CASSEAPGLAGAYEQYF. This rearrangement joins TRBV2 to TRBJ2-7; 13 bases fit TRBD2. Germline CDR1 SNHLY, CDR2 FYNNEI. This CDR3 is built from 17 residues. V shed 0 bases and J 4 bases; nucleotides not matched to a gene: 6.

This chain connects TRBV7-9 to TRBJ1-3, with D hard to call. This CDR3 is built from 13 residues. Germline CDR1 reads SEHNR; CDR2 reads FQNEAQ (reference sequence). V was shortened by 1 base and J by 16 bases, with 17 bases between the two germline ends. The CDR3 is CASSLGATRDNYF. The CDR3 DNA is TGTGCCAGCAGCTTAGGGGCGACACGAGACAATTATTTT.

The chain joins TRBV7-6 to TRBJ2-7; 9 nucleotides line up with TRBD1. There are 14 residues in the CDR3. V gave up 0 bases and J gave up 3 bases; unmatched junction bases: 0. The germline V gene has CDR1 SGHVS and CDR2 FNYEAQ. The CDR3 is CASSLAGQGYEQYF. The DNA of the CDR3 is TGTGCCAGCAGCTTAGCGGGACAGGGCTACGAGCAGTACTTC.

The chain employs TRBV7-9 and TRBJ2-3; D perhaps matches TRBD2 (6 bases). The V gene lost 1 base and the J gene lost 4 bases, with 18 bases spanning the gap. CDR1 SEHNR and CDR2 FQNEAQ come from the germline V gene (reference sequence). The CDR3 has 17 amino acids. The CDR3 spells CASSLVEGLLSPDTQYF. Written as DNA, the CDR3 is TGTGCCAGCAGCTTAGTCGAGGGACTCTTATCCCCAGATACGCAGTATTTT.

V and J are TRBV5-1 and TRBJ2-1; D is possibly TRBD2 (6 bases). Germline V CDR1 and CDR2: SGHRS, YFSETQ. The CDR3 extends over 15 amino acids. The V end lost 0 bases, the J end lost 3 bases, and 10 bases lay between the germline ends. Here the CDR3 reads CASSLAGVLYNEQFF. The CDR3, as DNA: TGCGCCAGCAGCTTGGCGGGAGTCCTCTACAATGAGCAGTTCTTC.

The rearrangement uses TRBV7-6 and TRBJ2-7; 7 bases are a match to TRBD1. Trimming removed 2 bases from V and 3 bases from J; junction bases left unmatched: 10. The germline V gene has CDR1 SGHVS and CDR2 FNYEAQ. The CDR3 has 16 residues. The CDR3 reads CASSLRGGLDIYEQYF. DNA for the CDR3: TGTGCCAGCAGCTTAAGAGGGGGCTTGGATATCTACGAGCAGTACTTC.